What follows are 22 T cell receptor beta chains derived from one specimen sequenced in a study of blood T cell repertoires in COVID-19 (dated by TCRdb to the early 2020s). Library prep was done by the immunoSEQ multiplex PCR assay. TCRdb mirrors the immuneACCESS table, restricted to in-frame sequences. Some clones are absent from its copies; in checked studies, under half trace to an unresolved V gene, and the reason for the others is unknown. The sample contains 52,000 or so clones, about 82% of them found a single time. The ten largest clonotypes hold 9.5% to 15% of the sample. Sequenced input: peripheral blood. The source is a human donor in a cohort sampled during active COVID-19.

The V gene is TRBV4-1, the J gene TRBJ1-4; D gene ambiguous. The CDR3 length is 15 residues. Between the trimmed V and J ends, which lost 3 bases and 4 bases, there was a span of 12 bases. Germline CDR1 and CDR2: MGHRA and YSYEKL. CDR3 sequence reads: CASSQGREGNEKLFF. The DNA for the CDR3 is TGCGCCAGCAGCCAGGGGAGGGAAGGTAATGAAAAACTGTTTTTT.

The V call is TRBV27, the J call TRBJ1-6, with 8 bases aligning to TRBD1. The CDR3 sequence is 16 residues long. Germline V gene lookup returns CDR1 MNHEY and CDR2 SMNVEV (reference sequence). The J segment lost 9 bases and the V segment lost 6 bases, leaving 13 bases of the junction unmatched. CDR3 sequence (DNA): TGTGCCAGCAGGGTTGGTCAGGGGGCGGGAACTTCACCCCTCCACTTT. It yields the protein CASRVGQGAGTSPLHF.

The chain couples TRBV27 to TRBJ2-1; 11 nucleotides agree with TRBD1. V lost 6 bases to trimming and J lost 9 bases; unmatched junction nucleotides: 13. Germline CDR1 MNHEY, CDR2 SMNVEV (reference sequence). The CDR3 contains 16 residues. CDR3 nucleotides: TGTGCCAGCAGCCGATCAGTCGGGACAGGGGGGTCTGAGCAGTTCTTC. It yields the protein CASSRSVGTGGSEQFF.

The chain recombines TRBV7-9 with TRBJ2-1; 15 bases agree with TRBD2. The V gene end was trimmed by 3 bases and the J gene end by 4 bases; junction bases not matched to a gene: 10. CDR1 and CDR2 from the germline V gene are SEHNR and FQNEAQ (reference sequence). The CDR3 is made up of 19 amino acids. The CDR3 region has the DNA TGTGCCAGCAGCTTGGATTGGACTAGCGGGAGGGGAGGTTACAATGAGCAGTTCTTC. It codes for CASSLDWTSGRGGYNEQFF.

The chain uses TRBV27 and TRBJ2-5; 13 bases are a match to TRBD2. Germline V lookup: CDR1 MNHEY, CDR2 SMNVEV (reference sequence). With 10 bases clipped from V and 7 bases from J, the junction kept 12 bases outside the gene matches. This CDR3 region has 15 residues. The CDR3 region has the DNA TGTGCCACCACAACTAGCGGGAGGGGCTGGGGGACCCAGTACTTC. Translated, it gives CATTTSGRGWGTQYF.

The chain uses TRBV4-3 and TRBJ2-7; D might be TRBD2 (6 bases). The germline V gene has CDR1 LGHNA and CDR2 YSLEER. Trimming left V 4 bases short and J 2 bases short, with 24 bases between. The CDR3 extends over 18 amino acids. The CDR3 sequence: CASSLEPLSGTGPYEQYF. In nucleotides, the CDR3 is TGCGCCAGCAGCCTCGAACCCCTTTCCGGGACTGGCCCCTACGAGCAGTACTTC.

The chain combines TRBV18 with TRBJ1-2; 7 nucleotides match TRBD1. After removal of 3 bases from V and 3 bases from J, the junction contained 1 base not matched to a gene. This CDR3 comprises 13 residues. Germline values: CDR1 KGHSH, CDR2 LQKENI. The CDR3 nucleotides read TGTGCCAGCTCACCCGGGACAGACTATGGCTACACCTTC. This sequence encodes CASSPGTDYGYTF.

The rearrangement joins TRBV28 to TRBJ2-3; D is perhaps TRBD2 (6 bases). CDR3 size: 16 residues. Germline V gene data show CDR1 as MDHEN and CDR2 as SYDVKM. V was cut by 6 bases and J by 0 bases, with 16 bases left in between. In nucleotides, the CDR3 is TGTGCCAGCAGCACTCGGAGGGGCGGCAGCACAGATACGCAGTATTTT. This sequence encodes CASSTRRGGSTDTQYF.

The V call is TRBV12-3 or TRBV12-4, the J call TRBJ2-1; 7 nucleotides match TRBD1. The ends lost 5 bases at V and 12 bases at J; junction bases unmatched: 7. This CDR3 has 12 amino acids. The CDR3 bases are TGTGCCAGCAGTATCTGGGACAGCCGGCAGTTCTTC. Translating gives CASSIWDSRQFF.

The chain employs TRBV28 and TRBJ2-5; D is uncertain. Germline CDR1 reads MDHEN; CDR2 reads SYDVKM. This CDR3 has 12 residues. Between the trimmed V and J ends, which lost 8 bases and 4 bases, there was a span of 11 bases. The DNA of the CDR3 is TGTGCCAGCGCCCTTTACGGAGAGACCCAGTACTTC. Its translation is CASALYGETQYF.

Written as DNA, the CDR3 is TGTGCCAGCAGCTCCTTCGGGACAGCCTCCTACGAGCAGTACTTC. Protein: CASSSFGTASYEQYF. The V gene is TRBV5-4, the J gene TRBJ2-7, with 7 bases identical to TRBD1. Germline V CDR1 and CDR2: SGHNT, YYREEE (reference sequence). CDR3 length: 15 residues. Trimming cost V 3 bases and J 0 bases; bases outside gene matches: 6.

The table lists this clone with a count of one. V usage is TRBV7-3 and J usage is TRBJ2-3; 12 bases are a match to TRBD2. CDR3 length: 16 residues. Trimming at V came to 2 bases and at J to 4 bases, leaving 4 bases not matched to a gene. Germline loops: CDR1 SGHTA, CDR2 FQGTGA. The CDR3: CASSLRLAGGSDTQYF. CDR3 nucleotide sequence: TGTGCCAGCAGCTTACGGCTAGCGGGAGGGTCAGATACGCAGTATTTT.

The chain has TRBV14 and TRBJ2-3; 8 nucleotides match TRBD2. The V gene end was trimmed by 1 base and the J gene end by 5 bases; junction bases not matched to a gene: 8. Germline V gives CDR1 SGHDN, CDR2 FVKESK. The CDR3 is 16 amino acids. CDR3 sequence: CASSQGSGRFRDTQYF. DNA for the CDR3: TGTGCCAGCAGCCAAGGGAGCGGGAGATTCCGAGATACGCAGTATTTT.

The chain is built from TRBV29-1 and TRBJ2-3, with D possibly TRBD2 on 6 matching bases. With 3 bases removed from V and 4 bases from J, the gap between germline ends came to 17 bases. CDR1 and CDR2 (germline): SQVTM, ANQGSEA. The CDR3 consists of 15 residues. In DNA form, the CDR3 reads TGCAGCGTTGATCTGTGGGGAGGTAGAGCAGATACGCAGTATTTT. Translating gives CSVDLWGGRADTQYF.

V is TRBV5-6 and J is TRBJ2-7; TRBD1 aligns across 9 bases. There are 18 residues in the CDR3. V shed 4 bases, J shed 3 bases, and the junction held 17 bases outside the gene matches. Per the germline V gene, CDR1 is SGHDT and CDR2 is YYEEEE. The DNA of the CDR3 is TGTGCCAGCAGCCGACAGGGGGTAGAGATCAACATCGGCTACGAGCAGTACTTC. Translation gives CASSRQGVEINIGYEQYF.

This clone was found a few times. J is TRBJ2-1 and V is TRBV11-3; 12 bases agree with TRBD2. The J segment lost 9 bases and the V segment lost 8 bases, leaving 11 bases of the junction unmatched. Germline V lookup: CDR1 SGHNT, CDR2 YENEEA. The CDR3 runs 15 residues. The CDR3 DNA reads TGTGCCAGCGAAGAGTCTAGCGGGAGGGCCAGTGAGCAGTTCTTC. Amino acids: CASEESSGRASEQFF. The full variable domain, with the rest looked up from reference TRBV11-3 and TRBJ2-1, is EAGVVQSPRYKIIEKKQPVAFWCNPISGHNTLYWYLQNLGQGPELLIRYENEEAVDDSQLPKDRFSAERLKGVDSTLKIQPAELGDSAVYLCASEESSGRASEQFFGPGTRLTVL.

The rearrangement uses TRBV24-1 and TRBJ2-7; 9 bases are shared with TRBD1. J gave up 5 bases and V 4 bases, and 8 bases lay outside the gene matches. In germline, CDR1 is KGHDR, CDR2 SFDVKD. The CDR3 spans 15 residues. In DNA, the CDR3 is TGTGCCACCAGTGACCGGGGACAGGGTAGGGACGAGCAGTACTTC. It encodes CATSDRGQGRDEQYF.

V and J are TRBV11-1 and TRBJ2-5, with TRBD2 matching over 8 bases. The CDR3 is made up of 15 amino acids. The V gene end was trimmed by 5 bases and the J gene end by 4 bases; junction bases not matched to a gene: 9. Germline V gene data show CDR1 as SGHAT and CDR2 as FQDESV (reference sequence). Here the CDR3 reads CASSGLREGLETQYF. The CDR3 DNA reads as TGTGCCAGCAGCGGGCTTCGGGAGGGCCTAGAGACCCAGTACTTC.

The chain employs TRBV7-6 and TRBJ2-7; TRBD2 matches at 11 bases. The CDR3 has 13 amino acids. Trimming removed 8 bases from V and 6 bases from J; junction bases left unmatched: 6. Per germline, CDR1 SGHVS and CDR2 FNYEAQ. This chain's CDR3 is CASAPGLAVEQYF. In DNA, the CDR3 is TGTGCCAGCGCCCCGGGACTAGCGGTCGAGCAGTACTTC.

The chain employs TRBV28 and TRBJ1-5, with 7 bases aligning to TRBD1. CDR3 size: 15 residues. Trimming took 6 bases from V and 1 from J; bases not matched to a gene: 6. Germline CDR1 reads MDHEN; CDR2 reads SYDVKM. This CDR3 reads CASRRVQGSNQPQHF. Here the CDR3 DNA reads TGTGCCAGCAGGCGTGTACAGGGGAGCAATCAGCCCCAGCATTTT.

The table lists this clone with a few counts. This sequence joins TRBV30 and TRBJ1-1; D is uncertain. Germline V lookup: CDR1 GTSNPN, CDR2 SVGIG (reference sequence). The CDR3 is 15 amino acids. Trimming took 2 bases from V and 11 from J, leaving 24 bases between them. The CDR3 region has the DNA TGTGCCTGGAGTAAGGCCCGGGTGGCAGGACTGTCGGCTTTCTTT. Residues: CAWSKARVAGLSAFF.

The chain has TRBV19 and TRBJ2-6, with 11 bases aligning to TRBD2. The CDR3 runs to 18 residues. With 6 bases clipped from V and 0 bases from J, the junction kept 7 bases outside the gene matches. Germline CDR1 and CDR2: LNHDA and SQIVND (reference sequence). CDR3 protein: CASSTGTSGNSGANVLTF. The CDR3 nucleotides read TGTGCCAGTAGCACCGGGACTAGCGGAAACTCTGGGGCCAACGTCCTGACTTTC. Full variable domain (outside the CDR3, taken from reference TRBV19 and TRBJ2-6): DGGITQSPKYLFRKEGQNVTLSCEQNLNHDAMYWYRQDPGQGLRLIYYSQIVNDFQKGDIAEGYSVSREKKESFPLTVTSAQKNPTAFYLCASSTGTSGNSGANVLTFGAGSRLTVL.